Below, 7 T cell receptor beta chains from the same sample are listed, as sequenced in a study of beta chain features in type 1 diabetes (dated by TCRdb to 2016 to 2019). Library preparation was by the immunoSEQ multiplex PCR assay. The entire amount of isolated RNA was reverse transcribed using the High Capacity cDNA Reverse Transcription Kit, so the sequenced TCRB transcripts were expressed ones. TCRdb took over this immuneACCESS table, retaining in-frame rearrangements with V and J assigned. Such tables are incomplete; in checked studies, under half of the missing clones stem from an unresolved V gene, and the remainder is unexplained. The sample table records 120,000 to 150,000 clones; less than 8.5% of these occur just once. The ten top clones hold 1.1% to 1.5% of the sample. Sample: central memory CD4+ T cells from blood. These receptors were collected from a woman aged 30 to 39 in good health.

This clone was recorded a few times. This sequence joins TRBV5-1 and TRBJ2-1, with D possibly matching TRBD1 (5 bases). Trimming pared 4 bases from V and 8 bases from J, leaving 16 bases between. Per germline, CDR1 SGHRS and CDR2 YFSETQ. The CDR3 covers 14 residues. CDR3 amino acids: CASSPDTTVHEQFF. The CDR3, as DNA: TGCGCCAGCAGCCCGGACACTACCGTCCATGAGCAGTTCTTC.

For the CDR3, the DNA is TGTGCCAGCAGCTTTGCCGGACTAGCGGGATCTTACAATGAGCAGTTCTTC. Its protein is CASSFAGLAGSYNEQFF. The V and J genes are TRBV11-2 and TRBJ2-1; the match to TRBD2 covers 12 bases. With V trimmed by 3 bases and J by 4 bases, 7 bases remained unmatched. Germline loops: CDR1 SGHAT, CDR2 FQNNGV. The CDR3 is 17 amino acids.

This clone appeared a few times. This may be a read error: a much more frequent sequence differs by one nucleotide. Different DNA sequences within this sample yield the same CDR3. The chain is built from TRBV7-2 and TRBJ2-3; no clear D. V lost 3 bases, J lost 2 bases, and 3 bases lay in between. This CDR3 region has 12 residues. From germline, CDR1 is SGHTA and CDR2 FQGNSA. CDR3 sequence: CASSLYTDTQYF. The CDR3 region has the DNA TGTGCCAGCAGCTTGTACACAGATACGCAGTATTTT.

This chain links TRBV16 with TRBJ2-7; the D is unclear. The CDR3 covers 13 residues. V was cut by 1 base and J by 5 bases, with 9 bases left in between. Germline V gene data show CDR1 as KGHSY and CDR2 as FQNENV. CDR3 sequence (DNA): TGTGCCAGCAGCCAATTCGGAGAGAACGAGCAGTACTTC. Translated, it gives CASSQFGENEQYF.

This clone was recorded a few times. The genes are TRBV19 and TRBJ1-2, with D perhaps TRBD1 (5 bases). The germline gives CDR1 LNHDA, CDR2 SQIVND (reference sequence). Trimming stripped 5 bases from V and 3 bases from J, with 7 bases between. The CDR3 spans 12 residues. Written as DNA, the CDR3 is TGTGCCAGTAGTGCGACAGACTATGGCTACACCTTC. Residues: CASSATDYGYTF.

This clone occurred a few times. This chain uses TRBV10-3 with TRBJ1-5; 9 positions agree with TRBD1. Germline-derived CDR1 and CDR2 are ENHRY and SYGVKD. CDR3 length: 14 residues. The trim removed 5 bases at V and 2 bases at J, leaving 1 base unmatched. The CDR3 loop reads CAISRDRGNQPQHF. The CDR3 DNA reads TGTGCCATCAGTCGGGACAGGGGCAATCAGCCCCAGCATTTT.

This clone has only a few counts. V usage is TRBV18 and J usage is TRBJ2-1; the D gene is possibly TRBD2 (6 bases). This CDR3 region has 13 residues. Germline V gene lookup returns CDR1 KGHSH and CDR2 LQKENI. V lost 0 bases, J lost 8 bases, and 8 bases lay in between. The CDR3 loop is CASSPPLADEQFF. CDR3 coding DNA: TGTGCCAGCTCACCACCATTAGCGGATGAGCAGTTCTTC.